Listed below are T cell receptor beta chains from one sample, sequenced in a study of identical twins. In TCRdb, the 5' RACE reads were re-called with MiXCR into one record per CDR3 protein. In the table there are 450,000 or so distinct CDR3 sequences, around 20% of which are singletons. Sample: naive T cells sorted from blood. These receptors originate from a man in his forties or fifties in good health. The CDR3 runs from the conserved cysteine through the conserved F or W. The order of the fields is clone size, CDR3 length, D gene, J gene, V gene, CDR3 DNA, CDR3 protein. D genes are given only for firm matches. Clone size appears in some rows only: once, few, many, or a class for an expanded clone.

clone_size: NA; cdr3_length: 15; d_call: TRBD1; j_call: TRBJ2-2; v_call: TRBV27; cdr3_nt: TGTGCCACACAATTGGGACAGGGCGGCACCGGGGAGCTGTTTTTT; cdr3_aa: CATQLGQGGTGELFF
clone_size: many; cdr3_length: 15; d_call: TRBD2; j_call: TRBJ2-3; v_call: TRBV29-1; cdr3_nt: TGCAGCGGCACGGGGGGGGGTACTTTCACAGATACGCAGTATTTT; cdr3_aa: CSGTGGGTFTDTQYF
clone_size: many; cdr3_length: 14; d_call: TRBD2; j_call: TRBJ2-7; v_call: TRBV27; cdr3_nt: TGTGCCAGCAGGACTAGCGGGAGGGCCTACGAGCAGTACTTC; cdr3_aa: CASRTSGRAYEQYF
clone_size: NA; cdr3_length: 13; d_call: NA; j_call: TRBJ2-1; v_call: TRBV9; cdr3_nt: TGTGCCAGCAGCGGGGGACTTGACAATGAGCAGTTCTTC; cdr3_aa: CASSGGLDNEQFF
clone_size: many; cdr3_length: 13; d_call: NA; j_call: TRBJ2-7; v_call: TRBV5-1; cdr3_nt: TGCGCCAGCAGCTTGGGACACAGCTACGAGCAGTACTTC; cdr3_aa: CASSLGHSYEQYF
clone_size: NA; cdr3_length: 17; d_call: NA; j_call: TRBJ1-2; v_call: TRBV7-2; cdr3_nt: TGTGCCAGCAGCTTAGGAATTGCCAGCTTAGCTAACTATGGCTACACCTTC; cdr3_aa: CASSLGIASLANYGYTF
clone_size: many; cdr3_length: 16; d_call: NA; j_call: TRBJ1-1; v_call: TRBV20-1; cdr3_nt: TGCAGTGCTAGAGGAATTGCCAGGGGAGGGGACACTGAAGCTTTCTTT; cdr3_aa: CSARGIARGGDTEAFF
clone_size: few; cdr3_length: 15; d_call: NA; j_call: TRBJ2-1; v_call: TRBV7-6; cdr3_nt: TGTGCCAGCAGCTTAGGCGCGGGCATGAACAATGAGCAGTTCTTC; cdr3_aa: CASSLGAGMNNEQFF
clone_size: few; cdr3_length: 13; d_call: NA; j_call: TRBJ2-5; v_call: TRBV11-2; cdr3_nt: TGTGCCAGCAGCTTGTACAGGGCTCAGACCCAGTACTTC; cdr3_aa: CASSLYRAQTQYF
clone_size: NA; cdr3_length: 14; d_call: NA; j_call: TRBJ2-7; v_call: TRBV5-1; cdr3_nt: TGCGCCAGCAGCTTGGCCGGAGACGTCGACGAGCAGTACTTC; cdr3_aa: CASSLAGDVDEQYF
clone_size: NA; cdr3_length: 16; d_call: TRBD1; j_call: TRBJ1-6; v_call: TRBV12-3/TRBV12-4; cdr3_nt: TGTGCCAGCAGCTCTACCGGGACAGGGGGTTTTTCACCCCTCCACTTT; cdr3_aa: CASSSTGTGGFSPLHF
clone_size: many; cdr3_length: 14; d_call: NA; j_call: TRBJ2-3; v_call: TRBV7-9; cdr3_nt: TGTGCCAGCAGCTTAAGCGTCTCCACAGATACGCAGTATTTT; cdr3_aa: CASSLSVSTDTQYF
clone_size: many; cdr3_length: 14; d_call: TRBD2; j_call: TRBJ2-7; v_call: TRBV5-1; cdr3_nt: TGCGCCAGCAGCTGGACTAGCGGTACCTACGAGCAGTACTTC; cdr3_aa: CASSWTSGTYEQYF
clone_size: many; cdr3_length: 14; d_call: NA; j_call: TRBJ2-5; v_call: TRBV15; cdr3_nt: TGTGCCACCAGCAGAGGAAAAGGGGTGGAGACCCAGTACTTC; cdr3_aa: CATSRGKGVETQYF
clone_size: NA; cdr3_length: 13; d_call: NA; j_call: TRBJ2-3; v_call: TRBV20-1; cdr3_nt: TGCAGTGTAGGGCAGGAACGCACAGATACGCAGTATTTT; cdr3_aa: CSVGQERTDTQYF
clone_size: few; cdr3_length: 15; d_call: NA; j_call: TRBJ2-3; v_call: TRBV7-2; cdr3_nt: TGTGCCAGCAGCTTAGAAGGGAGGTGGAGAGATACGCAGTATTTT; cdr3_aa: CASSLEGRWRDTQYF
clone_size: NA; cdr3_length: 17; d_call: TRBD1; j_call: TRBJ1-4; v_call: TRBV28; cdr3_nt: TGTGCCAGCAAAGGACAGGGAAGGGCCCCAACTAATGAAAAACTGTTTTTT; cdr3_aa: CASKGQGRAPTNEKLFF
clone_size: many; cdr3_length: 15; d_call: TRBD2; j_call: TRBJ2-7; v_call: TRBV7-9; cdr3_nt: TGTGCCAGCAGCTTATCGCCTAGCGGTTCGTACGAGCAGTACTTC; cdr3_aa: CASSLSPSGSYEQYF
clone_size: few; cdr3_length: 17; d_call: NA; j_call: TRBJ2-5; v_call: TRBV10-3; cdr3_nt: TGTGCCATCAGTGGAATTCATGGAGGGGGCGCTTTGGAGACCCAGTACTTC; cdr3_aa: CAISGIHGGGALETQYF
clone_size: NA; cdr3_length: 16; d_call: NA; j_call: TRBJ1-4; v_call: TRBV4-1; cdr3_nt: TGCGCCAGCAGCCAAATCCCAGGGTCGGCTAATGAAAAACTGTTTTTT; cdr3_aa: CASSQIPGSANEKLFF
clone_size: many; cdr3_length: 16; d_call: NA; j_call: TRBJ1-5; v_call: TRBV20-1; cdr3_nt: TGCAGTGCTAGACCGGGGGGGGCCCTTAGCAATCAGCCCCAGCATTTT; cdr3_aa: CSARPGGALSNQPQHF
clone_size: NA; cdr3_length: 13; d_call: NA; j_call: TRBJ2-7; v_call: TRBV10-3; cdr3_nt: TGTGCCATCACCCCGGGACACCGCTACGAGCAGTACTTC; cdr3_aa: CAITPGHRYEQYF
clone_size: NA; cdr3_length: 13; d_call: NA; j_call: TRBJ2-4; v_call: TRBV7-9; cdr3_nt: TGTGCCAGTCGGGACATCGCCAAAAACATTCAGTACTTC; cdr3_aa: CASRDIAKNIQYF
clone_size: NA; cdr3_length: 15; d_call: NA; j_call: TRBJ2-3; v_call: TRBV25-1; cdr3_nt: TGTGCCAGCAGTGTCGGCAGCGCTCAGGGACTTAAGCAGTATTTT; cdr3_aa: CASSVGSAQGLKQYF
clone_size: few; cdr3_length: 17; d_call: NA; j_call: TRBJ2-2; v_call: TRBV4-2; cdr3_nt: TGTGCCAGCAGCCACCTCACCACTAGTGGCGGCACCGGGGAGCTGTTTTTT; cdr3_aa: CASSHLTTSGGTGELFF
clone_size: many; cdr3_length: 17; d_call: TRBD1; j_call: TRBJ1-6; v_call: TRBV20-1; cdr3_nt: TGCAGTGCTAGATCGGGACAGGGGGCCTCCTATAATTCACCCCTCCACTTT; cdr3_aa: CSARSGQGASYNSPLHF
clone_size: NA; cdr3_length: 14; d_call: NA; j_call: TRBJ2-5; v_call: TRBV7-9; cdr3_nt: TGTGCCAGCAGCTCCTCGGGATTCCAAGAGACCCAGTACTTC; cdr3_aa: CASSSSGFQETQYF
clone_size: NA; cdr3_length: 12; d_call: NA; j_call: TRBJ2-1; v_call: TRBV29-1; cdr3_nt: TGCAGCGTGCGGACTGGGTTCGATGAGCAGTTCTTC; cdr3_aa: CSVRTGFDEQFF
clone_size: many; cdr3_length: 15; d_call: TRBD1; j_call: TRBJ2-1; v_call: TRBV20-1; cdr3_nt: TGCAGTGCTAGAGGCGGGGACAGGGCCTACAATGAGCAGTTCTTC; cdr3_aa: CSARGGDRAYNEQFF
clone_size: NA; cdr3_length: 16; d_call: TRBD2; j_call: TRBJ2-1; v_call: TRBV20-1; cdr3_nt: TGCAGTGCCCCCCATTACGGGAGGGGGGCCTACAATGAGCAGTTCTTC; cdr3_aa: CSAPHYGRGAYNEQFF
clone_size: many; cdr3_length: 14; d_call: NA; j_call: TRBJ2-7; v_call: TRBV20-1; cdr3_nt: TGCAGTGCTAGCCCCCGGTCCAGAATCTACGAGCAGTACTTC; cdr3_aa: CSASPRSRIYEQYF
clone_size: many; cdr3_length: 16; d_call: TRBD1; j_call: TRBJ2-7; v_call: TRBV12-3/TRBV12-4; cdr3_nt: TGTGCCAGCAGTTTAGCCCGGGACAGGTCGCAACACGAGCAGTACTTC; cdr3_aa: CASSLARDRSQHEQYF
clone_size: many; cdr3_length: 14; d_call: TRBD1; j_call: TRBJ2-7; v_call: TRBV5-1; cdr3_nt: TGCGCCAGCAGCCAAGGACAGGGGACCTACGAGCAGTACTTC; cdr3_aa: CASSQGQGTYEQYF
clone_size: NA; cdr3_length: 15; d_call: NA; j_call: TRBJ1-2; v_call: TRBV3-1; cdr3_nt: TGTGCCAGCAGCCAAGAAGGGGGTCGTGGCTATGGCTACACCTTC; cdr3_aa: CASSQEGGRGYGYTF
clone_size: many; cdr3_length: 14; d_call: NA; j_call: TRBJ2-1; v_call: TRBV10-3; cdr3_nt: TGTGCCAATGGATTTGGGCAGGATTACAATGAGCAGTTCTTC; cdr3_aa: CANGFGQDYNEQFF
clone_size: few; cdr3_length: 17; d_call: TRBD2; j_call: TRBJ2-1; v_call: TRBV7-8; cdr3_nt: TGTGCCAGCAGCTTAGCCACACTAGCGGGGGGTTGGAATGAGCAGTTCTTC; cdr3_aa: CASSLATLAGGWNEQFF
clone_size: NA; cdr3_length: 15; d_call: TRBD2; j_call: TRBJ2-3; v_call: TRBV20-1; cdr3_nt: TGCAGTGCTGAGGGACTAGCGGGACGCACAGATACGCAGTATTTT; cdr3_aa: CSAEGLAGRTDTQYF
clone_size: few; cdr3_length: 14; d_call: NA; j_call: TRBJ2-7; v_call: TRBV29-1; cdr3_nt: TGCAGCGTTGGGCCAGCATCAGGCTCCTACGAGCAGTACTTC; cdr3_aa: CSVGPASGSYEQYF
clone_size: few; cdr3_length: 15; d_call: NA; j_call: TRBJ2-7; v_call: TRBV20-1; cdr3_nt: TGCAGTGCTAGAGATCTTGGTCAAACCGGCGGCGAGCAGTACTTC; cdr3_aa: CSARDLGQTGGEQYF
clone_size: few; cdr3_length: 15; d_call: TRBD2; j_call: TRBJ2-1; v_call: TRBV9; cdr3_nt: TGTGCCAGCAGCGGACTAGCGGGAGCCCTCAATGAGCAGTTCTTC; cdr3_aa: CASSGLAGALNEQFF
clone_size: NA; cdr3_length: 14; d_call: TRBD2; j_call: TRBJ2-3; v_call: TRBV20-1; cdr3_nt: TGCAGTGCTAGTTATAGCGGGGGGGCCGATACGCAGTATTTT; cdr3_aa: CSASYSGGADTQYF
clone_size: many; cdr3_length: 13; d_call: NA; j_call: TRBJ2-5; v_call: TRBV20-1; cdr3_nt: TGCAGTGCTAGGGACTTCGGACGCAAGACCCAGTACTTC; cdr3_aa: CSARDFGRKTQYF
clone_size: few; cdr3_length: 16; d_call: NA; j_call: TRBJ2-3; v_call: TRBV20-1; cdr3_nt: TGCAGTGCTAGAGAAGCGAGGGGGAGACGCACAGATACGCAGTATTTT; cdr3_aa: CSAREARGRRTDTQYF
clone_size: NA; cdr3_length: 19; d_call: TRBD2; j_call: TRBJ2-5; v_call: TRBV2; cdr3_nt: TGTGCCAGCAGTCACATTAGCGTAAGGCGGGAGATTTGGACGGAGACCCAGTACTTC; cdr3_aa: CASSHISVRREIWTETQYF
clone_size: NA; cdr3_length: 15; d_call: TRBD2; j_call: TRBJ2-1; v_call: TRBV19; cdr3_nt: TGTGCCAGTACCTTAACTAGCGGGAACTACAATGAGCAGTTCTTC; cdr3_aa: CASTLTSGNYNEQFF
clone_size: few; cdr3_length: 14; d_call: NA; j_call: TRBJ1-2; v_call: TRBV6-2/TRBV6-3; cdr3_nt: TGTGCCAGCAGTTACTCATCAGGAACGGTGGGCTACACCTTC; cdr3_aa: CASSYSSGTVGYTF
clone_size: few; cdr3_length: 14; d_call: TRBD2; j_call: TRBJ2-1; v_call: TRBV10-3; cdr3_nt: TGTGCCATCAGCGCCCTAGCGGGGGACAATGAGCAGTTCTTC; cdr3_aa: CAISALAGDNEQFF
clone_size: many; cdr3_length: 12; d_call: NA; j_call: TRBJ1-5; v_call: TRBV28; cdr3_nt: TGTGCCAGCACCCGGAGCAATCAGCCCCAGCATTTT; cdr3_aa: CASTRSNQPQHF
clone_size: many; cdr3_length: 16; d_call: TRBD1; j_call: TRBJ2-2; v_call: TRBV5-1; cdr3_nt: TGCGCCAGCAGCTTGGCCGGGACAGGAAACACCGGGGAGCTGTTTTTT; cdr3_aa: CASSLAGTGNTGELFF
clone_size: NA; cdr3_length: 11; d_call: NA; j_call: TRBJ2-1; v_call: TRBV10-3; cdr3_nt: TGTGCCACGGGCGACAGTTACACGCAGTTCTTC; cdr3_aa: CATGDSYTQFF
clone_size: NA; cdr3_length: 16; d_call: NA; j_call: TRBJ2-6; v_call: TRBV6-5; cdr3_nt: TGTGCCAGCAGTTACTCGATGGGGTCTGGGGCCAACGTCCTGACTTTC; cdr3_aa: CASSYSMGSGANVLTF
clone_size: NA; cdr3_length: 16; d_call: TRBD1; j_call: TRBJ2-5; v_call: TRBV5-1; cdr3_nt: TGCGCCAGCAGCCTAGGGACAGGGTCTCTGGTGGAGACCCAGTACTTC; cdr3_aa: CASSLGTGSLVETQYF